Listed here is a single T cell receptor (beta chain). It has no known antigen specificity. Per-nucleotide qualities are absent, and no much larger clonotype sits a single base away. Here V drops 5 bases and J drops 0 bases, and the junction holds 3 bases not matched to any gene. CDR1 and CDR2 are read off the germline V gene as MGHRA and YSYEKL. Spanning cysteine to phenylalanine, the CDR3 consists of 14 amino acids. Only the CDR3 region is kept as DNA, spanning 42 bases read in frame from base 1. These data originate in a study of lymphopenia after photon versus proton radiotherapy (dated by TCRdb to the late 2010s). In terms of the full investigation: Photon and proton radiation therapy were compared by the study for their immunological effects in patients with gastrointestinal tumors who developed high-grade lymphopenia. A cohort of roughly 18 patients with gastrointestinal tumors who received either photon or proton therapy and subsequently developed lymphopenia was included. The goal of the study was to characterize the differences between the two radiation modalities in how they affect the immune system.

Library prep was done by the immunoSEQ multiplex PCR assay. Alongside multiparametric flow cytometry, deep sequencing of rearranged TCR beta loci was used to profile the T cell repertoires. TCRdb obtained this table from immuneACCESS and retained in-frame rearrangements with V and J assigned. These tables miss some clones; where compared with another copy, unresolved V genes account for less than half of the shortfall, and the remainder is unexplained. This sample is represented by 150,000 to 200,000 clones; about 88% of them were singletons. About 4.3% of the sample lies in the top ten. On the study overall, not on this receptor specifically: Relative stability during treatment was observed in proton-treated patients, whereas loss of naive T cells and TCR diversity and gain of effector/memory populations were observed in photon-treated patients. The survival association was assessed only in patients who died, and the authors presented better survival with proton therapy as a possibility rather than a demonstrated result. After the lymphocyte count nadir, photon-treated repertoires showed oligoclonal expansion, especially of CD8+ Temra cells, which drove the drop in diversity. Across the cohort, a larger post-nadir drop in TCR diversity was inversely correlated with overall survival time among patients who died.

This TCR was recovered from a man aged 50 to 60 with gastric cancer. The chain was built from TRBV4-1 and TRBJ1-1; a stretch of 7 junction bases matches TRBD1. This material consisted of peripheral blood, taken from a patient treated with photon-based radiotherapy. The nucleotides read TGCGCCAGCAGCTTCGGACAGGTGAACACTGAAGCTTTCTTT. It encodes CASSFGQVNTEAFF.